The 3 T cell receptor beta chains reported below all come from one sample, sequenced in a study of shared clonotypes between healthy human individuals. TCRdb's table, derived via immunoSEQ multiplex PCR, lists solely in-frame clones and lacks some. The profile shows 2 million to 3 million clones, 80% to 95% of them singletons. Input material: naive CD4+ T cells from PBMCs. Subset of the sample: CD45RA+ positively selected. These receptors were collected from a young man in good health. Some clones in this sample may be carry-over from other donors' samples.

V and J are TRBV4-1 and TRBJ2-6; tentatively, D is TRBD2 (6 bases). The CDR3 totals 18 residues. From germline, CDR1 is MGHRA and CDR2 YSYEKL. Trimming removed 4 bases from V and 3 bases from J, with 19 bases in between. CDR3 in DNA: TGCGCCAGCAGCCCGCGGGACGGATGGACTCGTGGGGCCAACGTCCTGACTTTC. This encodes CASSPRDGWTRGANVLTF.

To note about this clone: Other DNA sequences in the sample encode the same CDR3. V gene TRBV6-5 combines with J gene TRBJ1-1, with D maybe TRBD1 (6 bases). CDR1 and CDR2 from the germline V gene are MNHEY and SVGAGI. Trimming shortened V by 5 bases and J by 0 bases, and 7 bases separated the two germline ends. CDR3 length equals 13 residues. The CDR3 nucleotides are TGTGCCAGCAGTCGACAGGTGAACACTGAAGCTTTCTTT. It is translated as CASSRQVNTEAFF.

This chain links TRBV4-2 with TRBJ2-1, with 11 bases identical to TRBD2. Trimming cost V 1 base and J 6 bases; bases outside gene matches: 2. The CDR3 has 15 residues. Germline V lookup: CDR1 LGHNA, CDR2 YNFKEQ. DNA for the CDR3: TGTGCCAGCAGCCAAGGACTAGCGGGGCTCAATGAGCAGTTCTTC. Amino acid sequence: CASSQGLAGLNEQFF.